These 27 T cell receptor beta chains share one sample of origin, sequenced in a study of blood T cells in healthy people across ages. Alongside a J-beta primer mix, a sample-barcoded 5' primer served in a second PCR lasting about 6 to 12 cycles. TCRdb independently ran MiXCR on the 5' RACE reads; one entry per CDR3 protein. The sample contains about 700,000 distinct CDR3 sequences, less than 40% of which appear only once. The specimen was blood. These receptor sequences come from a woman at least 80 years old in good health.

This clonotype came up many times. V gene TRBV20-1 combines with J gene TRBJ2-7; the match to TRBD1 covers 7 bases. V lost 6 bases, J lost 4 bases, and 12 bases stayed unmatched. Germline CDR1 is DFQATT and CDR2 is SNEGSKA (reference sequence). The CDR3 totals 14 residues. The CDR3 bases are TGCAGTGCACCCCGACAGGGAAAGGAGTACGAGCAGTACTTC. The encoded protein is CSAPRQGKEYEQYF.

This clonotype was seen repeatedly, ten times or more. The chain employs TRBV5-1 and TRBJ2-7; D might be TRBD1 (5 bases). The V gene's germline CDR1 is SGHRS and CDR2 YFSETQ. The germline V and J ends were trimmed by 2 bases and 0 bases, with 12 bases remaining between them. This CDR3 is 15 amino acids long. The CDR3 loop reads CASSFNRPSSYEQYF. The CDR3, as DNA: TGCGCCAGCAGCTTTAACAGGCCGAGCTCCTACGAGCAGTACTTC.

The chain joins TRBV5-5 to TRBJ1-3; D not certain. The CDR3 totals 14 residues. V was shortened by 2 bases and J by 3 bases, with 9 bases between the two germline ends. From germline, CDR1 is SGHKS and CDR2 YYEKEE (reference sequence). Here the CDR3 reads CASSFTEVGNTIYF. The CDR3 nucleotides read TGTGCCAGCAGCTTTACGGAAGTTGGAAACACCATATATTTT.

The chain carries TRBV28 and TRBJ2-7, with 7 bases fitting TRBD2. The CDR3 covers 13 residues. Germline trimming cut 3 bases from V and 4 bases from J; bases unmatched to any gene: 3. Germline V gives CDR1 MDHEN, CDR2 SYDVKM. The CDR3 region is CASSFVAGYEQYF. The CDR3 DNA reads TGTGCCAGCAGTTTTGTAGCGGGTTACGAGCAGTACTTC.

The V and J genes are TRBV7-2 and TRBJ2-1; D unclear. The CDR3 has 15 residues. The V gene lost 1 base and the J gene lost 0 bases, with 7 bases spanning the gap. The germline CDR1 and CDR2 sequences are SGHTA and FQGNSA. The CDR3 nucleotides read TGTGCCAGCAGCTTAGTACACAGCTCCTACAATGAGCAGTTCTTC. This codes for CASSLVHSSYNEQFF.

The CDR3 protein is CASSESSGAPEAFF. CDR3 coding DNA: TGTGCCAGCAGCGAGAGCTCAGGGGCCCCTGAAGCTTTCTTT. The V call is TRBV7-9, the J call TRBJ1-1; possible D gene TRBD1, 6 bases. The CDR3 is made up of 14 amino acids. Germline assignment: CDR1 SEHNR and CDR2 FQNEAQ (reference sequence). Between the trimmed V and J ends, which lost 5 bases and 6 bases, there was a span of 16 bases.

This clonotype was recorded at least ten times. The CDR3 region is CSATQGTSWGQFF. CDR3 DNA sequence: TGCAGTGCTACCCAAGGGACTTCTTGGGGGCAGTTCTTC. The chain employs TRBV20-1 and TRBJ2-1, with D perhaps TRBD2 (6 bases). Germline V lookup: CDR1 DFQATT, CDR2 SNEGSKA (reference sequence). V lost 4 bases and J lost 12, with 19 bases in between. The CDR3 is made up of 13 amino acids.

The chain employs TRBV30 and TRBJ1-6; 10 positions match TRBD1. The CDR3 covers 14 residues. The germline CDR1 and CDR2 sequences are GTSNPN and SVGIG (reference sequence). Losses at the gene ends were 1 base for V and 14 bases for J; bases not matched to a gene: 8. For the CDR3, the DNA is TGTGCCTGGAGTGGGACAGGGGGTAGGTCGGCCCTCCACTTT. The encoded protein is CAWSGTGGRSALHF.

In its sample, this clonotype was seen many times. This chain links TRBV4-3 with TRBJ2-3; weak D call: TRBD1 (5 bases). Germline V gene sequence: CDR1 LGHNA, CDR2 YSLEER. Trimming took off 0 bases at V and 8 bases at J, with 24 bases between the two ends. The CDR3 totals 18 residues. This CDR3 reads CASSQDIIGLGPKGTQYF. CDR3 sequence (DNA): TGCGCCAGCAGCCAAGATATTATTGGGTTGGGGCCCAAGGGTACGCAGTATTTT.

The V and J genes are TRBV28 and TRBJ1-5, with a possible D match to TRBD1 (5 bases). Germline V gene sequence: CDR1 MDHEN, CDR2 SYDVKM. The CDR3 runs 16 residues. Trimming shortened V by 4 bases and J by 3 bases, and 16 bases separated the two germline ends. The CDR3 is CASSSSRTSPNQPQHF. The CDR3 region has the DNA TGTGCCAGCAGTTCGTCTAGGACAAGCCCCAATCAGCCCCAGCATTTT.

At least ten counts were recorded for this clonotype. The chain joins TRBV2 to TRBJ2-7; tentative D call: TRBD1 (6 bases). CDR3 length: 13 residues. V lost 6 bases and J 2 bases, leaving 11 bases between the germline ends. Per germline, CDR1 SNHLY and CDR2 FYNNEI. The CDR3: CASRRDNAYEQYF. The CDR3 DNA reads TGTGCCAGCAGACGGGACAATGCCTACGAGCAGTACTTC.

This clonotype came up many times. The chain uses TRBV18 and TRBJ2-7; D not certain. This CDR3 spans 12 amino acids. Trimming took off 3 bases at V and 6 bases at J, with 9 bases between the two ends. Germline V CDR1 and CDR2: KGHSH, LQKENI. Here the CDR3 DNA reads TGTGCCAGCTCACCTCCCGGTCCCGAGCAGTACTTC. This encodes CASSPPGPEQYF.

This clonotype was seen only a few times. The genes are TRBV4-3 and TRBJ1-2; TRBD1 might be the D (5 bases). Germline V gene lookup returns CDR1 LGHNA and CDR2 YSLEER. This CDR3 has 17 residues. V lost 3 bases to trimming and J lost 2 bases, with 19 bases between them. The chain's CDR3 is CASSQDGGGGRNYGYTF. CDR3 DNA sequence: TGCGCCAGCAGCCAGGATGGGGGTGGGGGTCGGAACTATGGCTACACCTTC.

The CDR3 is CSALTPTSGGNEQYF. CDR3 nucleotides: TGCAGTGCCTTGACCCCGACTAGCGGGGGCAATGAGCAGTACTTC. The rearrangement uses TRBV20-1 and TRBJ2-5; 12 bases fit TRBD2. V lost 6 bases to trimming and J lost 11 bases; unmatched junction nucleotides: 16. Germline loops: CDR1 DFQATT, CDR2 SNEGSKA (reference sequence). CDR3 length: 15 amino acids.

At least ten counts were recorded for this clonotype. This chain connects TRBV15 to TRBJ2-1; no clear D gene. Germline CDR1 is LNHNV and CDR2 is YYDKDF (reference sequence). V lost 0 bases and J 0 bases, leaving 0 bases between the germline ends. This CDR3 spans 13 amino acids. The CDR3 region is CATSRDSYNEQFF. The CDR3 DNA reads as TGTGCCACCAGCAGAGACTCCTACAATGAGCAGTTCTTC. The full variable domain, completed using reference TRBV15 and TRBJ2-1, is DAMVIQNPRYQVTQFGKPVTLSCSQTLNHNVMYWYQQKSSQAPKLLFHYYDKDFNNEADTPDNFQSRRPNTSFCFLDIRSPGLGDTAMYLCATSRDSYNEQFFGPGTRLTVL.

This clonotype was observed at least ten times. The rearrangement joins TRBV10-2 to TRBJ1-2; 9 nucleotides line up with TRBD1. Germline CDR1 and CDR2: WSHSY and SAAADI. V lost 2 bases, J lost 3 bases, and 1 base stayed unmatched. The length of the CDR3 is 14 residues. CDR3: CASSEGQGYYGYTF. CDR3 DNA sequence: TGCGCCAGCAGTGAGGGACAGGGGTACTATGGCTACACCTTC.

This clonotype was observed a handful of times. Possible read error: a much larger clone is one base away. J is TRBJ2-7 and V is TRBV14; D is unclear. The CDR3 totals 16 residues. CDR1 is SGHDN and CDR2 is FVKESK in the germline V gene. V was pared by 0 bases and J by 2 bases, with 14 bases between. The CDR3 DNA follows: TGTGCCAGCAGCCAAGATGACGAGACGGTAACCTACGAGCAGTACTTC. Its protein is CASSQDDETVTYEQYF.

DNA for the CDR3: TGTGCCAGCAGCGTAGCGTACACTCGCACAGATACGCAGTATTTT. Its protein is CASSVAYTRTDTQYF. The J gene is TRBJ2-3, the V gene TRBV9; D gene ambiguous. The V and J ends lost 0 bases and 1 base respectively, with 9 bases between them. CDR1 and CDR2 from the germline V gene are SGDLS and YYNGEE. There are 15 residues in the CDR3.

In this sample, this clonotype turned up many times. The gene calls are TRBV7-3 and TRBJ1-2; maybe TRBD1 (5 bases). CDR1 and CDR2 (germline): SGHTA, FQGTGA. There are 15 residues in the CDR3. The V end was cut by 2 bases, the J end by 7 bases, with 17 bases between. In nucleotides, the CDR3 is TGTGCCAGCAGCTTATTTCCGGGACGAGGGAGTGGCTACACCTTC. Translation gives CASSLFPGRGSGYTF.

Notes on this clonotype: A much larger clone differs by one base, so this may be a read error. The V and J genes are TRBV30 and TRBJ2-4, with no clear D. The J call may be incorrect, as the DNA end agrees better with TRBJ2-7. CDR3 length: 12 amino acids. CDR1 is GTSNPN, CDR2 SVGIG, per germline (reference sequence). CDR3 sequence (DNA): TGTGCCTGTCAAAGTGGCCCCTACGAGCAGTACTTC. It encodes CACQSGPYEQYF.

CDR3 sequence reads: CSVGQQEGETQYF. The CDR3 DNA reads as TGCAGCGTTGGACAACAGGAGGGTGAGACCCAGTACTTC. The chain joins TRBV29-1 to TRBJ2-5; possible D gene TRBD2, 6 bases. Germline CDR1 reads SQVTM; CDR2 reads ANQGSEA. There are 13 residues in the CDR3. The V and J ends lost 4 bases and 5 bases respectively, with 14 bases between them.

This clonotype was recorded once. V gene TRBV5-1 combines with J gene TRBJ2-5; 7 nucleotides agree with TRBD1. The CDR3 contains 13 residues. The germline V gene encodes CDR1 SGHRS and CDR2 YFSETQ. The trim removed 3 bases at V and 5 bases at J, leaving 4 bases unmatched. CDR3 DNA: TGCGCCAGCAGCTACCCAGGGGGTGAGACCCAGTACTTC. Its translation is CASSYPGGETQYF.

This clonotype turned up a few times. The gene calls are TRBV10-3 and TRBJ1-3; 7 bases align to TRBD1. CDR1 and CDR2 (germline): ENHRY, SYGVKD. V was clipped by 1 base and J by 1 base; unmatched bases: 7. The CDR3 spans 17 residues. CDR3 protein: CAISELLDRRSGNTIYF. The DNA of the CDR3 is TGTGCCATCAGTGAGTTACTGGACAGGCGATCTGGAAACACCATATATTTT.

This chain joins TRBV30 and TRBJ2-2, with 7 bases that match TRBD2. V gave up 0 bases and J gave up 0 bases; unmatched junction bases: 7. The CDR3 extends over 17 amino acids. Per the germline V gene, CDR1 is GTSNPN and CDR2 is SVGIG (reference sequence). CDR3 nucleotides: TGTGCCTGGAGTGTACGGCTTGGACTAGCGAACACCGGGGAGCTGTTTTTT. This codes for CAWSVRLGLANTGELFF.

Points on this clonotype: A much larger clone differs by one base, so this may be a read error. The chain carries TRBV6-5 and TRBJ1-2; TRBD1 is a possible D gene (5 bases). There are 14 residues in the CDR3. Germline CDR1 MNHEY, CDR2 SVGAGI. CDR3 sequence reads: CASRGDFGVYGCTF. CDR3 DNA sequence: TGTGCCAGCAGGGGGGATTTCGGGGTCTATGGCTGCACCTTC.

In this sample, this clonotype turned up many times. V and J are TRBV30 and TRBJ2-3; no firm D call. The CDR3 contains 12 residues. Looked up from germline, CDR1 is GTSNPN and CDR2 is SVGIG (reference sequence). Trimming took 0 bases from V and 3 from J, leaving 4 bases between them. CDR3 sequence reads: CAWSVGTDTQYF. For the CDR3, the DNA is TGTGCCTGGAGTGTGGGAACAGATACGCAGTATTTT. Together with reference TRBV30 and TRBJ2-3, the CDR3 gives the full variable domain: SQTIHQWPATLVQPVGSPLSLECTVEGTSNPNLYWYRQAAGRGLQLLFYSVGIGQISSEVPQNLSASRPQDRQFILSSKKLLLSDSGFYLCAWSVGTDTQYFGPGTRLTVL.

J is TRBJ2-3 and V is TRBV12-3 or TRBV12-4; D remains unclear. This CDR3 has 13 residues. Trimming took 7 bases from V and 4 from J, leaving 12 bases between them. The DNA of the CDR3 is TGTGCCAGCACATCGGCGAGCGCAGATACGCAGTATTTT. This encodes CASTSASADTQYF.